The clone carrying this TCR beta chain was counted between two and nine times. It was with 60 Vbeta and 13 Jbeta primers that the PCR ran. TCRdb's table, derived via immunoSEQ multiplex PCR, lists solely in-frame clones and lacks some. This repertoire shows around 150,000 clones, approximately 80% found once; its top ten account for roughly 7%. This record belongs to a study of cytomegalovirus exposure and HLA in healthy donors. The CDR3 length is 13 residues. Trimming took off 2 bases at V and 7 bases at J, with 14 bases between the two ends. Germline CDR1 reads GTSNPN; CDR2 reads SVGIG (reference sequence).

This receptor was identified in a male donor in good health and CMV-seropositive. Sequenced: PBMCs. The chain is built from TRBV30 and TRBJ1-2; D may be TRBD1 (6 bases). CDR3 sequence (DNA): TGTGCCTGGAGTACTTCCCGGACAGCTGGCTACACCTTC. It translates to CAWSTSRTAGYTF. Together with reference TRBV30 and TRBJ1-2, the CDR3 gives the full variable domain: SQTIHQWPATLVQPVGSPLSLECTVEGTSNPNLYWYRQAAGRGLQLLFYSVGIGQISSEVPQNLSASRPQDRQFILSSKKLLLSDSGFYLCAWSTSRTAGYTFGSGTRLTVV.